The clone carrying this T cell receptor (beta chain) was counted many times. This sample stems from a study of T cells of healthy individuals. TCRdb reprocessed the 5' RACE reads with MiXCR, giving one entry per CDR3 protein. Here the sample spans more than 60,000 distinct CDR3 sequences, 15% to 20% being singletons. CDR1 is SGHNT and CDR2 is YENEEA in the germline V gene. The CDR3 consists of 15 residues. The V end was cut by 5 bases, the J end by 0 bases, with 11 bases between. This sequence was found in a human donor in good health. J is TRBJ2-1 and V is TRBV11-3; D may be TRBD2 (6 bases). This chain's CDR3 is CASSIAESSYNEQFF. The CDR3 DNA reads as TGTGCCAGCAGCATAGCGGAGAGCTCCTACAATGAGCAGTTCTTC.